This T cell receptor (beta chain) was sequenced during a study of OX40 agonist ivuxolimab in advanced cancers. Blood draws occurred at baseline, cycle 4 day 1, and cycle 7 day 1. CDR1 is SGHTA and CDR2 is FQGNSA in the germline V gene. Trimming stripped 1 base from V and 5 bases from J, with 20 bases between. This CDR3 is built from 17 residues. Repertoires were generated with immunoSEQ multiplex PCR, while TCRdb's copy carries only in-frame clones and drops some. The table shows tens of thousands of clones, with under 90% occurring only once. The TCR originated in an adult with an advanced solid tumor such as melanoma, head and neck, liver or kidney cancer. Sequences were derived from CD4+ or CD8+ T cells sorted from blood, sampled in a trial of the OX40 agonist ivuxolimab. The chain recombines TRBV7-2 with TRBJ1-2; maybe TRBD1 (5 bases). DNA for the CDR3: TGTGCCAGCAGCTTAGGAGGGGCAGGTGGGGCGAGTTATGGCTACACCTTC. Protein product: CASSLGGAGGASYGYTF.